This T cell receptor (beta chain) was observed in a study of blood T cells in healthy people across ages. Germline CDR1 reads MNHEY; CDR2 reads SVGEGT. J gave up 2 bases and V 11 bases, and 11 bases lay outside the gene matches. The CDR3 is 17 residues long. Combining a sample-barcoded 5' primer with a J-beta primer mix, a second PCR ran for roughly 7 to 12 cycles. TCRdb reprocessed the 5' RACE reads via MiXCR and lists one record per CDR3 protein. The data show roughly 1,100,000 distinct CDR3 sequences, approximately 25% seen once. These same data were also listed under a study on T cells of mothers and their children.

Sequenced input: blood. This chain uses TRBV6-2 or TRBV6-3 with TRBJ2-4, with 14 bases aligning to TRBD2. This sequence originates from a girl aged 2 to 9 in good health. The chain's CDR3 is CACQMGLAGETKNIQYF. CDR3 nucleotide sequence: TGTGCCTGCCAGATGGGACTAGCGGGAGAGACCAAAAACATTCAGTACTTC.